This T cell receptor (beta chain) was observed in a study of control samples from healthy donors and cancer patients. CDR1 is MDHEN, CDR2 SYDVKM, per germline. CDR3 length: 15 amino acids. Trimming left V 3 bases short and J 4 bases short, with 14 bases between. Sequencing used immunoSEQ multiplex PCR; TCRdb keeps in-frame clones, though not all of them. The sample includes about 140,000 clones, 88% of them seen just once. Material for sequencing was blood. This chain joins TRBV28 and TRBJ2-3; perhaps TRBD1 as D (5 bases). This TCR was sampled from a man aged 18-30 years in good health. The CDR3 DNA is TGTGCCAGCAGTTTCCCTACAGGAAGGGCAGATACGCAGTATTTT. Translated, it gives CASSFPTGRADTQYF.